This T cell receptor (beta chain) was recovered during a study of human T cells and chemical hapten exposure. Study results and limitations: As patch test score rose, PT1 expanded TCR counts tended to rise as well.

Worth noting for this clonotype: No antigen is known for it.

The time point: pre-sensitization, week 0. The treatment: therapeutic diphenylcyclopropenone sensitization with weekly scalp DPC. The template was total RNA from unfractionated whole blood. In germline, CDR1 is SNHLY, CDR2 FYNNEI. V shed 8 bases and J shed 5 bases, with 27 bases lying between them. The CDR3 consists of 17 residues. Individual cDNA molecules had unique molecular identifiers attached to them by the library. MiXCR, run by TCRdb on the RACE reads, gives a single entry per CDR3 protein. The sample lists 250,000 or so distinct CDR3 sequences, more than 6.5% occurring once. The source is a woman in her forties with alopecia areata. Some clones in this sample may be carry-over from other donors' samples. This sample comprised whole blood, obtained in connection with sensitization to the hapten diphenylcyclopropenone (DPC). J is TRBJ1-2 and V is TRBV2; the D is unclear. In DNA, the CDR3 is TGTGCCAGCGGTGCCGGCGGTCCCGCCGGTGGTTATTATGGCTACACCTTC. The encoded protein is CASGAGGPAGGYYGYTF.